The 28 T cell receptor beta chains reported below all come from one sample, sequenced in a study of T cell responses to AZD1222 COVID-19 vaccine (dated by TCRdb to the early 2020s). Libraries were made using the immunoSEQ multiplex PCR assay. Not all clones reach the TCRdb copy of this immuneACCESS table, which keeps in-frame sequences only. Checked studies attribute under half of the gap to unresolved V genes and leave the rest unexplained. The sample has approximately 100,000 clones on record, 91% of them singletons. Of the sample, less than 8% falls within the top ten clones. Sample time point, as interpreted from the label and publication: baseline before first vaccination. Sequencing used peripheral blood, obtained on day 0 of AZD1222 vaccination. Receptor source: an adult in good health.

The V and J genes are TRBV10-3 and TRBJ2-7; the match to TRBD1 covers 10 bases. The CDR3 totals 14 residues. The V gene's germline CDR1 is ENHRY and CDR2 SYGVKD. After removal of 7 bases from V and 2 bases from J, the junction contained 5 bases not matched to a gene. CDR3 sequence: CAITRQGAAYEQYF. DNA of the CDR3: TGTGCCATCACTCGACAGGGGGCGGCCTACGAGCAGTACTTC.

The chain recombines TRBV4-3 with TRBJ2-1; weak D call: TRBD1 (5 bases). The CDR3 is 13 residues long. Germline loops: CDR1 LGHNA, CDR2 YSLEER. The V and J ends lost 1 base and 9 bases respectively, with 10 bases between them. The DNA for the CDR3 is TGCGCCAGCAGCCAAGCGCAGGGCAGTGAGCAGTTCTTC. Translating it yields CASSQAQGSEQFF.

The chain has TRBV29-1 and TRBJ1-2; unclear D gene. The CDR3 loop spans 13 amino acids. The germline V and J ends were trimmed by 6 bases and 4 bases, with 15 bases remaining between them. Germline V gene sequence: CDR1 SQVTM, CDR2 ANQGSEA. The DNA of the CDR3 is TGCAGCGTCTTCCCCGAAGGCGGCTATGGCTACACCTTC. It translates to CSVFPEGGYGYTF. The whole variable domain, filled in from reference TRBV29-1 and TRBJ1-2, reads SAVISQKPSRDICQRGTSLTIQCQVDSQVTMMFWYRQQPGQSLTLIATANQGSEATYESGFVIDKFPISRPNLTFSTLTVSNMSPEDSSIYLCSVFPEGGYGYTFGSGTRLTVV.

The chain carries TRBV20-1 and TRBJ1-1; D remains unclear. The CDR3 contains 11 residues. Germline CDR1 DFQATT, CDR2 SNEGSKA (reference sequence). The V gene lost 5 bases and the J gene lost 0 bases, with 4 bases spanning the gap. CDR3 sequence: CSAPMNTEAFF. CDR3 sequence (DNA): TGCAGTGCTCCTATGAACACTGAAGCTTTCTTT.

The chain has TRBV6-5 and TRBJ1-2; D gene uncertain. The CDR3 contains 14 residues. From germline, CDR1 is MNHEY and CDR2 SVGAGI. V was trimmed by 8 bases and J by 3 bases, leaving 16 bases between them. CDR3 DNA sequence: TGTGCCAGCGGGAGGGTAACTCGGGACTATGGCTACACCTTC. Protein product: CASGRVTRDYGYTF.

This rearrangement joins TRBV18 to TRBJ1-6, with a weak D call TRBD1 (6 bases). This CDR3 has 15 residues. Germline V gives CDR1 KGHSH, CDR2 LQKENI. V lost 2 bases to trimming and J lost 8 bases, with 13 bases between them. The CDR3 protein is CASSPAVGADSPLHF. In nucleotides, the CDR3 is TGTGCCAGCTCACCAGCCGTGGGGGCGGATTCACCCCTCCACTTT.

J is TRBJ1-2 and V is TRBV7-9; tentatively, D is TRBD1 (6 bases). This CDR3 comprises 14 residues. V lost 3 bases, J lost 4 bases, and 12 bases lay in between. Germline values: CDR1 SEHNR, CDR2 FQNEAQ (reference sequence). DNA of the CDR3: TGTGCCAGCAGCTTTGGGTGGGGGCTCTATGGCTACACCTTC. It yields the protein CASSFGWGLYGYTF.

This chain joins TRBV19 and TRBJ1-4, with D tentatively TRBD1 (5 bases). Germline lookup yields CDR1 LNHDA and CDR2 SQIVND (reference sequence). The CDR3 extends over 15 amino acids. The V end was cut by 5 bases, the J end by 3 bases, with 13 bases between. The CDR3 nucleotides read TGTGCCAGTAGTTCCCGGGACCAAGCTAATGAAAAACTGTTTTTT. Amino acid sequence: CASSSRDQANEKLFF. Drawing the rest from reference TRBV19 and TRBJ1-4, the complete variable domain is DGGITQSPKYLFRKEGQNVTLSCEQNLNHDAMYWYRQDPGQGLRLIYYSQIVNDFQKGDIAEGYSVSREKKESFPLTVTSAQKNPTAFYLCASSSRDQANEKLFFGSGTQLSVL.

The rearrangement joins TRBV10-1 to TRBJ2-5; either TRBD1 or TRBD2 may fit D (5 bases each). Germline-derived CDR1 and CDR2 are WNHNN and SYGVQD (reference sequence). The CDR3 sequence is 12 residues long. V was pared by 8 bases and J by 5 bases, with 12 bases between. This CDR3 reads CASLAWGETQYF. CDR3 nucleotide sequence: TGCGCCAGCTTGGCGTGGGGGGAGACCCAGTACTTC.

This clone was counted between two and nine times. This chain connects TRBV4-1 to TRBJ2-6, with D unresolved. The V end lost 1 base, the J end lost 2 bases, and 6 bases lay between the germline ends. Germline loops: CDR1 MGHRA, CDR2 YSYEKL. This CDR3 comprises 15 residues. The CDR3: CASSQAGAGANVLTF. For the CDR3, the DNA is TGCGCCAGCAGCCAAGCGGGCGCTGGGGCCAACGTCCTGACTTTC.

This chain connects TRBV27 to TRBJ2-1; 12 bases are a match to TRBD1. Germline CDR1 is MNHEY and CDR2 is SMNVEV (reference sequence). J gave up 1 base and V 5 bases, and 6 bases lay outside the gene matches. The CDR3 consists of 17 residues. CDR3 protein: CASSTGQGAASYNEQFF. The CDR3 nucleotides are TGTGCCAGCAGTACGGGACAGGGGGCCGCATCCTACAATGAGCAGTTCTTC.

The gene calls are TRBV10-3 and TRBJ2-3; 8 bases line up with TRBD2. The CDR3 contains 16 residues. Per germline, CDR1 ENHRY and CDR2 SYGVKD. J lost 4 bases, V lost 3 bases, and 9 bases had no gene match. The CDR3 spells CAISEEVGRASDTQYF. As DNA, the CDR3 is TGTGCCATCAGTGAAGAGGTCGGGAGGGCCTCAGATACGCAGTATTTT.

The chain is built from TRBV6-2 or TRBV6-3 and TRBJ1-2; tentative D call: TRBD1 (6 bases). CDR1 and CDR2 (germline): MNHEY, SVGEGT. V lost 4 bases to trimming and J lost 5 bases, with 11 bases between them. The CDR3 covers 13 residues. The CDR3 bases are TGTGCCAGCAGTTTGGACAGAGATTATGGCTACACCTTC. This encodes CASSLDRDYGYTF.

The chain has TRBV5-6 and TRBJ1-2; 11 bases match TRBD1. CDR3 length: 17 amino acids. Trimming removed 4 bases from V and 3 bases from J; junction bases left unmatched: 11. The germline V gene has CDR1 SGHDT and CDR2 YYEEEE. The chain's CDR3 is CASSPEKDRGRHYGYTF. CDR3 DNA: TGTGCCAGCAGCCCCGAAAAGGACAGGGGGCGGCACTATGGCTACACCTTC.

In nucleotides, the CDR3 is TGTGCCAGCAGCTTAGCGGGCTATCAGCCCCAGCATTTT. This sequence encodes CASSLAGYQPQHF. The rearrangement uses TRBV7-9 and TRBJ1-5; D is undetermined. The V gene lost 0 bases and the J gene lost 5 bases, with 5 bases spanning the gap. This CDR3 is built from 13 residues. Germline V gene data show CDR1 as SEHNR and CDR2 as FQNEAQ (reference sequence).

This clone was found a few times. This chain connects TRBV2 to TRBJ1-1, with unresolved D. Germline CDR1 is SNHLY and CDR2 is FYNNEI. This CDR3 contains 13 residues. V was trimmed by 5 bases and J by 1 base, leaving 8 bases between them. CDR3 sequence reads: CASSWAGNTEAFF. The CDR3 region has the DNA TGTGCCAGCAGTTGGGCAGGGAACACTGAAGCTTTCTTT.

The chain combines TRBV7-8 with TRBJ2-2; 7 bases align to TRBD1. Unmatched junction bases numbered 1, after V lost 3 bases and J lost 0 bases. The length of the CDR3 is 15 residues. Germline CDR1 is SGHVS and CDR2 is FQNEAQ. For the CDR3, the DNA is TGTGCCAGCAGCTTCGGGACAGCGAACACCGGGGAGCTGTTTTTT. Translating gives CASSFGTANTGELFF.

This clone showed up just a few times. The chain is built from TRBV7-8 and TRBJ1-6; no clear D gene. CDR3 length: 16 amino acids. Looked up from germline, CDR1 is SGHVS and CDR2 is FQNEAQ. The V end lost 3 bases, the J end lost 2 bases, and 11 bases lay between the germline ends. The CDR3 loop is CASSLERVPYNSPLHF. DNA for the CDR3: TGTGCCAGCAGCTTGGAGAGGGTGCCCTATAATTCACCCCTCCACTTT.

The chain uses TRBV7-9 and TRBJ2-1, with D maybe TRBD2 (6 bases). Germline CDR1 SEHNR, CDR2 FQNEAQ (reference sequence). This CDR3 spans 15 amino acids. Trimming removed 5 bases from V and 4 bases from J, with 15 bases in between. The CDR3 DNA is TGTGCCAGCAGCCCAGGGACTTGGCAGTACAATGAGCAGTTCTTC. Its translation: CASSPGTWQYNEQFF.

The chain joins TRBV28 to TRBJ2-7; D is perhaps TRBD1 (5 bases). The CDR3 loop spans 14 amino acids. The germline V gene encodes CDR1 MDHEN and CDR2 SYDVKM. The ends were cut back, 2 bases at V and 2 bases at J, with 10 bases in the middle. The CDR3 reads CASSLDGRAYEQYF. Written as DNA, the CDR3 is TGTGCCAGCAGTTTAGATGGCAGGGCCTACGAGCAGTACTTC.

V usage is TRBV5-5 and J usage is TRBJ2-5; 9 nucleotides agree with TRBD1. Per the germline V gene, CDR1 is SGHKS and CDR2 is YYEKEE (reference sequence). V lost 1 base to trimming and J lost 6 bases; unmatched junction nucleotides: 7. The CDR3 is 15 amino acids. CDR3 loop: CASSLTGGALKTQYF. In DNA form, the CDR3 reads TGTGCCAGCAGCTTGACAGGGGGCGCCTTGAAGACCCAGTACTTC.

The CDR3 nucleotides are TGTGCCAGCTCACCAACGTTCCGAGGCTACGAGCAGTACTTC. Translation gives CASSPTFRGYEQYF. This chain links TRBV18 with TRBJ2-7; D not certain. Germline V gene data show CDR1 as KGHSH and CDR2 as LQKENI. CDR3 length equals 14 residues. Trimming removed 2 bases at V and 3 bases at J, with 11 bases between.

V usage is TRBV5-4 and J usage is TRBJ2-1; 7 bases agree with TRBD1. V dropped 4 bases and J dropped 0; count of bases not matched to a gene: 7. This CDR3 is built from 16 residues. Germline-derived CDR1 and CDR2 are SGHNT and YYREEE (reference sequence). CDR3 in amino acids: CASSARTGRSYNEQFF. For the CDR3, the DNA is TGTGCCAGCAGCGCTCGGACAGGTCGCTCCTACAATGAGCAGTTCTTC.

The V and J genes are TRBV30 and TRBJ1-1; unclear D gene. The CDR3 runs 14 residues. Per germline, CDR1 GTSNPN and CDR2 SVGIG (reference sequence). The V end was cut by 0 bases, the J end by 1 base, with 9 bases between. In DNA, the CDR3 is TGTGCCTGGAGTGTGTGGACGCCGAACACTGAAGCTTTCTTT. Translation gives CAWSVWTPNTEAFF.

V and J are TRBV28 and TRBJ2-1; 7 bases agree with TRBD1. Germline loops: CDR1 MDHEN, CDR2 SYDVKM. The CDR3 consists of 22 residues. The junction had 25 bases not matched to a gene; V was cut back by 5 bases and J by 0 bases. The CDR3 sequence: CASSGTAQLGGLDFSSYNEQFF. The CDR3 nucleotides read TGTGCCAGCAGTGGAACCGCCCAATTAGGGGGCCTGGACTTTAGCTCCTACAATGAGCAGTTCTTC. The entire variable domain, with the rest obtained from reference TRBV28 and TRBJ2-1, is as follows: DVKVTQSSRYLVKRTGEKVFLECVQDMDHENMFWYRQDPGLGLRLIYFSYDVKMKEKGDIPEGYSVSREKKERFSLILESASTNQTSMYLCASSGTAQLGGLDFSSYNEQFFGPGTRLTVL.

The V gene is TRBV25-1, the J gene TRBJ2-2; D is ambiguous. The V end lost 1 base, the J end lost 4 bases, and 10 bases lay between the germline ends. CDR3 length equals 15 residues. Germline assignment: CDR1 MGHDK and CDR2 SYGVNS. This CDR3 reads CASSESVGFTGELFF. The CDR3 DNA reads TGTGCCAGCAGTGAATCGGTGGGGTTCACCGGGGAGCTGTTTTTT.

This rearrangement joins TRBV10-3 to TRBJ1-6, with TRBD1 matching over 7 bases. Germline lookup yields CDR1 ENHRY and CDR2 SYGVKD. V trimming: 10 bases; J trimming: 14 bases; junction bases outside the gene matches: 14. The CDR3 sequence is 13 residues long. CDR3 bases: TGTGCCACTGGGACAGCGGGAGATTTTTCCCTCCACTTT. This translates into CATGTAGDFSLHF.

The chain carries TRBV2 and TRBJ1-5; D may be TRBD1 (6 bases). Trimming left V 8 bases short and J 4 bases short, with 15 bases between. The CDR3 covers 14 residues. CDR1 is SNHLY, CDR2 FYNNEI, per germline. The DNA for the CDR3 is TGTGCCAGCGGATACAGGGTTTCTAATCAGCCCCAGCATTTT. This codes for CASGYRVSNQPQHF.